This record concerns one T cell receptor (beta chain) sequence. Its cognate antigen is unknown. The data were taken from a study of PD-L1 blockade in urothelial cancer. For the study at large: Bladder-origin urothelial cancer in males described most of the roughly 30 patients. In terms of prior chemotherapy, patients had received 0 to 3 regimens.

CDR3 length equals 15 residues. Germline CDR1 SGHTA, CDR2 FQGNSA. The J segment lost 4 bases and the V segment lost 1 base, leaving 4 bases of the junction unmatched. Some clones are missing from TCRdb's copy, which holds only in-frame ones; the method was immunoSEQ multiplex PCR. The table has about 52,000 clones, roughly 80% seen once. Points from the study as a whole: Patients with durable benefit had greater blood expansion of tumor-associated TCR clones 3 weeks into treatment.

The sample here was PBMCs, taken around atezolizumab (anti-PD-L1) treatment. The receptor was derived from a man aged 65-85 years with urothelial cancer. The J gene is TRBJ1-2, the V gene TRBV7-2; TRBD1 matches 9 bases. CDR3 sequence (DNA): TGTGCCAGCAGCTTAGGGGGGACAGGGAGCTATGGCTACACCTTC. It yields the protein CASSLGGTGSYGYTF.